In this sample, the clone carrying this TCR beta chain is medium-sized (0.01 to 0.1%). The repertoire was sequenced with immunoSEQ multiplex PCR; TCRdb's copy has only in-frame clones and lacks some. The sample contains 87,000 or so clones, about 83% of which appear only once. The sample is drawn from a study of OX40 agonist ivuxolimab in advanced cancers. Background on the study: Ivuxolimab was administered intravenously to patients at 0.01 to 10 mg/kg every 2 weeks.

Germline V gene lookup returns CDR1 LNHNV and CDR2 YYDKDF (reference sequence). The V end lost 3 bases, the J end lost 3 bases, and 15 bases lay between the germline ends. The CDR3 covers 16 residues. The TCR comes from an adult with an advanced solid tumor such as melanoma, head and neck, liver or kidney cancer. This rearrangement joins TRBV15 to TRBJ1-5; D possibly corresponds to TRBD1 (6 bases). The sequenced sample was CD4+ or CD8+ T cells sorted from blood, obtained in a trial of the OX40 agonist ivuxolimab. CDR3 DNA: TGTGCCACCAGCAGGTCGATAACAGGGAACAATCAGCCCCAGCATTTT. Its translation: CATSRSITGNNQPQHF.